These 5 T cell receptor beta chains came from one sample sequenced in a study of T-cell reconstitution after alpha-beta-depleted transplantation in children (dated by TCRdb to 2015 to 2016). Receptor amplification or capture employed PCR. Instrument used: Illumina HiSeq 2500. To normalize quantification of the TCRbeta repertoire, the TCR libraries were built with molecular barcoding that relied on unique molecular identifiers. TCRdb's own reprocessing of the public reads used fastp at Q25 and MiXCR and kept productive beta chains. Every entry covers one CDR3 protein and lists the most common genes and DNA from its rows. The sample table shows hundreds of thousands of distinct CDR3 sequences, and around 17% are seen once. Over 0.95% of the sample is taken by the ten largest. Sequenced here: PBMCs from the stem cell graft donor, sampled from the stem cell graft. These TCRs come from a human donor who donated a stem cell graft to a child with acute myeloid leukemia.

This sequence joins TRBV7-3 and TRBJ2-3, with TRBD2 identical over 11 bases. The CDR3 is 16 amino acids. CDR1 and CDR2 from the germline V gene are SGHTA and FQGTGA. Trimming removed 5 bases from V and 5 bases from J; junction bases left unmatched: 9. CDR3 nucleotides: TGTGCCAGCAGCCTCTCGACTAGCGGGGTCCAAGATACGCAGTATTTT. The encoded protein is CASSLSTSGVQDTQYF.

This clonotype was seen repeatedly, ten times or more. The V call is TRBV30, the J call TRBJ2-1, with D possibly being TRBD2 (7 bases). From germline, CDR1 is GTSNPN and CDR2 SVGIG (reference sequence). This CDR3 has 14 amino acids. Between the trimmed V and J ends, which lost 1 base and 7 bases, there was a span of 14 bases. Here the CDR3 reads CAWSEGGGLNEQFF. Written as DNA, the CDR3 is TGTGCCTGGAGTGAGGGGGGGGGCCTGAATGAGCAGTTCTTC.

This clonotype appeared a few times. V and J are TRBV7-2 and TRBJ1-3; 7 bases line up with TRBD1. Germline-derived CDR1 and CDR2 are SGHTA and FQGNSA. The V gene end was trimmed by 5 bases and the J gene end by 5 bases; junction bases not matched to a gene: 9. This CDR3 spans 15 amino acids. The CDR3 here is CASSPTQGVRNTIYF. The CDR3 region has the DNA TGTGCCAGCAGCCCGACTCAGGGGGTCAGAAACACCATATATTTT.

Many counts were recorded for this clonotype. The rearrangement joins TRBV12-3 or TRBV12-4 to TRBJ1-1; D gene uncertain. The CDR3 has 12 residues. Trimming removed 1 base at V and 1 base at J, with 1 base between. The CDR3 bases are TGTGCCAGCAGTTTAGGGAACACTGAAGCTTTCTTT. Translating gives CASSLGNTEAFF.

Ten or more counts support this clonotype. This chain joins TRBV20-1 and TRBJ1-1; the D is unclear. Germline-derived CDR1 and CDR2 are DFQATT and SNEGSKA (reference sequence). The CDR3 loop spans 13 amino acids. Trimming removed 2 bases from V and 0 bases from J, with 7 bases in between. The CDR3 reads CSARRVVNTEAFF. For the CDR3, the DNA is TGCAGTGCTAGAAGGGTAGTGAACACTGAAGCTTTCTTT.